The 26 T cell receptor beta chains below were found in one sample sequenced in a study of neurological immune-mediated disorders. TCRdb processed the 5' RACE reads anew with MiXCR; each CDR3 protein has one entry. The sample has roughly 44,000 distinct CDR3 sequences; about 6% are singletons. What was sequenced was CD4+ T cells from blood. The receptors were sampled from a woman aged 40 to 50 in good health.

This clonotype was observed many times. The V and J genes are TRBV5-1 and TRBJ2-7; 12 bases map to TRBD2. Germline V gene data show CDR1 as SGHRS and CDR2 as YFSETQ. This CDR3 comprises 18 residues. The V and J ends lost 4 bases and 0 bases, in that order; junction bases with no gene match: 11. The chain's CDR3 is CASSIQGLAGAASYEQYF. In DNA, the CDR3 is TGCGCCAGCAGCATTCAGGGACTAGCGGGCGCTGCCTCCTACGAGCAGTACTTC.

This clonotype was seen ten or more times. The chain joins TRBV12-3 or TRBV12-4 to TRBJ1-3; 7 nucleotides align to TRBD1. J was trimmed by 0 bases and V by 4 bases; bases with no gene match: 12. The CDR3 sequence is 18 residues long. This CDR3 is CASSWGQLGKSSGNTIYF. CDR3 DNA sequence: TGTGCCAGCAGTTGGGGACAGCTCGGTAAGAGCTCTGGAAACACCATATATTTT.

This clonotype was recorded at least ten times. The CDR3: CASRYPGLAVNEQFF. DNA for the CDR3: TGTGCCAGCAGATATCCGGGACTAGCGGTTAATGAGCAGTTCTTC. This sequence joins TRBV7-2 and TRBJ2-1, with 11 bases matching TRBD2. This CDR3 has 15 residues. Germline CDR1 is SGHTA and CDR2 is FQGNSA. Losses at the gene ends were 6 bases for V and 7 bases for J; bases not matched to a gene: 8.

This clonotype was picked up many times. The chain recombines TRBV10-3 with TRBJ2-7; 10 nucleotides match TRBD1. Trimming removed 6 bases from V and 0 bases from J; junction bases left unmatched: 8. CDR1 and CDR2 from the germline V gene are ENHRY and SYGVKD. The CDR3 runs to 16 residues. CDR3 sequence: CAIRGTGERFSYEQYF. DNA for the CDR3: TGTGCCATCAGAGGGACAGGGGAGCGCTTCTCCTACGAGCAGTACTTC.

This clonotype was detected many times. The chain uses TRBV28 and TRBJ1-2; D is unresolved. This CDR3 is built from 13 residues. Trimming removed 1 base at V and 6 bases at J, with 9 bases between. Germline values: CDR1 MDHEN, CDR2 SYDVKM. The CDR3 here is CASSLLSSNGYTF. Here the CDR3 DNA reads TGTGCCAGCAGTTTATTATCCAGCAATGGCTACACCTTC.

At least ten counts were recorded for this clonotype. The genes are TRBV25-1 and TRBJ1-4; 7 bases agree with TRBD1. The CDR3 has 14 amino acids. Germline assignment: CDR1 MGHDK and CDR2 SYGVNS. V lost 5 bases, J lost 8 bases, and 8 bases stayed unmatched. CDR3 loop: CASSYHRGEEKLFF. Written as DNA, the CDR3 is TGTGCCAGCAGTTACCACAGGGGAGAAGAAAAACTGTTTTTT.

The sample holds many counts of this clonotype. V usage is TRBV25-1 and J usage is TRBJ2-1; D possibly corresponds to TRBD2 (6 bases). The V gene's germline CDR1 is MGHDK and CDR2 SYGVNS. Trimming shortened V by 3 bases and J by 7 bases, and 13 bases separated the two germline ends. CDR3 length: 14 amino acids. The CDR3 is CASSELGSGNEQFF. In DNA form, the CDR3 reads TGTGCCAGCAGTGAGTTGGGAAGCGGGAATGAGCAGTTCTTC.

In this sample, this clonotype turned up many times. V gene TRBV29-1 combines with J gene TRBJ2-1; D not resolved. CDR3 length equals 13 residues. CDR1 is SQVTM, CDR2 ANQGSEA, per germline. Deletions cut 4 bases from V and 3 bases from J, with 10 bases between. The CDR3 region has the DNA TGCAGCGTTGTTGTGGGAATCTACAATGAGCAGTTCTTC. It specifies CSVVVGIYNEQFF.

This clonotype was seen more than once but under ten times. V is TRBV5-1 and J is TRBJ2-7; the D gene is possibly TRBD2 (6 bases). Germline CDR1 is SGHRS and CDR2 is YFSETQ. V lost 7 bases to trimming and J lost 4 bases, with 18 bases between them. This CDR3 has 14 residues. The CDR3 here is CASRYRDGTYEQYF. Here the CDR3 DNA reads TGCGCCAGCCGCTACCGGGACGGGACTTACGAGCAGTACTTC.

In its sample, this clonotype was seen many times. The CDR3 spells CASSPQGATNEKLFF. The CDR3 DNA follows: TGTGCCAGCAGCCCACAGGGGGCAACTAATGAAAAACTGTTTTTT. The chain combines TRBV7-9 with TRBJ1-4; 8 nucleotides line up with TRBD1. V was clipped by 5 bases and J by 0 bases; unmatched bases: 2. The CDR3 covers 15 residues. Germline-derived CDR1 and CDR2 are SEHNR and FQNEAQ (reference sequence).

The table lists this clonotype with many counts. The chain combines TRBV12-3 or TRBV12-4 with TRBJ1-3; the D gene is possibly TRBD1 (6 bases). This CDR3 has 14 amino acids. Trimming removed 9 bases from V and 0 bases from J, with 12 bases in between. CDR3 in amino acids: CASSTGLSGNTIYF. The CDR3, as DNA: TGTGCCAGTTCGACAGGACTCTCTGGAAACACCATATATTTT.

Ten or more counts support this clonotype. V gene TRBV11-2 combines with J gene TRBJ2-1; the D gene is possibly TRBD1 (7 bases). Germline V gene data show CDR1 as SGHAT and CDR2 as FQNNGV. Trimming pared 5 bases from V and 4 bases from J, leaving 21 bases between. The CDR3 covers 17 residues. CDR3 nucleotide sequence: TGTGCCAGCAGCCCGGACCAGGGGGGACAACCTTACAATGAGCAGTTCTTC. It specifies CASSPDQGGQPYNEQFF.

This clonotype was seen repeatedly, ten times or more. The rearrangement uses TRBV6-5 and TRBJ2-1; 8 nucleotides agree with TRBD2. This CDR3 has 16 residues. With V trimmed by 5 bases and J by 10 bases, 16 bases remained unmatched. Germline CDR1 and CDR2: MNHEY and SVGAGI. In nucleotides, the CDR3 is TGTGCCAGCAGTCGTCCGCTAACTAGCGGCCAAGGCGAGCAGTTCTTC. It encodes CASSRPLTSGQGEQFF.

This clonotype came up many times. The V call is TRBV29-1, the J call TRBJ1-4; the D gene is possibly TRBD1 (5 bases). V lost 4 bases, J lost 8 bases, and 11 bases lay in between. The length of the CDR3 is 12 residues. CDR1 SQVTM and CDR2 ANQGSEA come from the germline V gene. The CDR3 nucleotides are TGCAGCGTTGCGCGGGGGGACGAAAAACTGTTTTTT. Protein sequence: CSVARGDEKLFF.

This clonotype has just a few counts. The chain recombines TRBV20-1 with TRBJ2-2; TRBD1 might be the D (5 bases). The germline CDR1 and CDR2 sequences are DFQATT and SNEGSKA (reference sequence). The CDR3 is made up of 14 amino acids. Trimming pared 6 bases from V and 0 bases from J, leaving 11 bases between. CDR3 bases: TGCAGTGCCAGGGCCCCCCCGAACACCGGGGAGCTGTTTTTT. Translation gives CSARAPPNTGELFF.

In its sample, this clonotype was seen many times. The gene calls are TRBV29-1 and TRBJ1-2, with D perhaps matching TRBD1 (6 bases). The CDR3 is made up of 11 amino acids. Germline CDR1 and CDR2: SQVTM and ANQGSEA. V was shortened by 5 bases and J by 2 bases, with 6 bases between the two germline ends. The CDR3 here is CSVQGNYGYTF. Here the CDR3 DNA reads TGCAGCGTTCAGGGGAACTATGGCTACACCTTC.

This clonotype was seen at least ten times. The CDR3 is CASSPLSGLLEGSYEQYF. As DNA, the CDR3 is TGTGCCAGCAGCCCCCTCAGCGGACTCTTGGAGGGCTCCTACGAGCAGTACTTC. The V and J genes are TRBV7-7 and TRBJ2-7; D is possibly TRBD2 (6 bases). V was clipped by 5 bases and J by 0 bases, with 23 bases between them. This CDR3 spans 18 amino acids. The germline V gene encodes CDR1 SSHAT and CDR2 FNYEAQ (reference sequence).

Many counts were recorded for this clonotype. The CDR3 sequence is CASSAGTPSSGANVLTF. The CDR3 DNA reads as TGCGCCAGCAGCGCCGGGACTCCGAGCTCTGGGGCCAACGTCCTGACTTTC. The gene calls are TRBV5-1 and TRBJ2-6, with D perhaps matching TRBD2 (6 bases). V lost 4 bases and J lost 0, with 14 bases in between. The V gene's germline CDR1 is SGHRS and CDR2 YFSETQ. This CDR3 region has 17 residues.

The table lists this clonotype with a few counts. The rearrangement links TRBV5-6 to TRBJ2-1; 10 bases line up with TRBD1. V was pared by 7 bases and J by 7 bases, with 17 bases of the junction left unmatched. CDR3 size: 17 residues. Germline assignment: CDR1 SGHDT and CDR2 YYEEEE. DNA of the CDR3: TGTGCCAGCCTCACTATAAGAACCGGGACAGGGGAAAATGAGCAGTTCTTC. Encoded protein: CASLTIRTGTGENEQFF.

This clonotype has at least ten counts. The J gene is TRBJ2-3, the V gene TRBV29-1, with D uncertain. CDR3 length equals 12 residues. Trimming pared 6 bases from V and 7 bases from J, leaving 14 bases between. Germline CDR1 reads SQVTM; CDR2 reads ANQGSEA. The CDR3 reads CSVAPSDNTQYF. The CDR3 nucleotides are TGCAGCGTCGCTCCCTCCGATAATACGCAGTATTTT.

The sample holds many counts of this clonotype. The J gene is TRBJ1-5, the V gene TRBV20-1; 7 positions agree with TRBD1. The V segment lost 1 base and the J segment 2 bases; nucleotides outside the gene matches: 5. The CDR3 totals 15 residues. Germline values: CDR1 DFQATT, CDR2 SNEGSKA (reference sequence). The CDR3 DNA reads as TGCAGTGCTAGAGGAGGGGGCGCCGGCAATCAGCCCCAGCATTTT. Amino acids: CSARGGGAGNQPQHF.

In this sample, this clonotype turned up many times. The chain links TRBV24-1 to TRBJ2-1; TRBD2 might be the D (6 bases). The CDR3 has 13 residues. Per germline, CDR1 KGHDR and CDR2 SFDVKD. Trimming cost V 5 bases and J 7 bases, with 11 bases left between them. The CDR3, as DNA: TGTGCCACCAGTGTTGCGGGACGGAATGAGCAGTTCTTC. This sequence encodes CATSVAGRNEQFF.

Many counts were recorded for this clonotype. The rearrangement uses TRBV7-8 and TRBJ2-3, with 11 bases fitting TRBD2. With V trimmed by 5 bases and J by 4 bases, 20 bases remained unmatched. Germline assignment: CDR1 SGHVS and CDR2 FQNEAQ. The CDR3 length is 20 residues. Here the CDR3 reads CASSPTGTSGLLLRADTQYF. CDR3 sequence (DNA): TGTGCCAGCAGCCCAACCGGGACTAGCGGACTTCTACTTAGGGCAGATACGCAGTATTTT.

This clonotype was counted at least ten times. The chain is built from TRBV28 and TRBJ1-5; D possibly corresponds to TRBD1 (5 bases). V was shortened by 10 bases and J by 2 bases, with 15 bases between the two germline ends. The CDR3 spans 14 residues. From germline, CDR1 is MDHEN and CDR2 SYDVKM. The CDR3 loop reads CATARGDGNQPQHF. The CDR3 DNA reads TGTGCCACCGCCCGAGGGGATGGCAATCAGCCCCAGCATTTT.

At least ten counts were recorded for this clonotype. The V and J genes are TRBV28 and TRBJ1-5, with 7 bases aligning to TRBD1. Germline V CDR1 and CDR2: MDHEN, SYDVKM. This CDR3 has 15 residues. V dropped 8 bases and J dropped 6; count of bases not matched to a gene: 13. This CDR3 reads CASGGGQPGGQPQHF. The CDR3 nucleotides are TGTGCCAGCGGCGGGGGACAGCCCGGAGGTCAGCCCCAGCATTTT.

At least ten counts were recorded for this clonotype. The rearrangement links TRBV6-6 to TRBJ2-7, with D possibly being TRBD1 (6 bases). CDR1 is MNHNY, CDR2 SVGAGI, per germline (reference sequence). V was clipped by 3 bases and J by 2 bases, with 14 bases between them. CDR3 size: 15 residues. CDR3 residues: CASSYRTGPTYEQYF. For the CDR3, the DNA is TGTGCCAGCAGTTATCGCACAGGGCCTACCTACGAGCAGTACTTC.